The clone carrying this TCR beta chain was seen once. Following extraction, RNA underwent reverse transcription to cDNA, which served as the sequencing template. Generated by immunoSEQ multiplex PCR, the TCRdb table keeps only in-frame clones and is missing some. Among more than 150,000 clones, about 60% were seen once, and the ten largest hold over 9.5%. This sample is drawn from a study of CD8+ T cells in alopecia areata. Across the study: Tofacitinib ran 6 to 18 months, followed by 6 months off drug.

Treatment of the sample: oral pan-JAK inhibitor, 5-10 mg twice daily. Germline CDR1 and CDR2: MGHRA and YSYEKL. With 5 bases clipped from V and 9 bases from J, the junction kept 3 bases outside the gene matches. This CDR3 is 12 amino acids long. The sample here was CD8+ T cells sorted from blood, taken at week 24, from a patient treated with tofacitinib. The receptor comes from a human donor with alopecia areata. The rearrangement joins TRBV4-1 to TRBJ2-1; TRBD2 matches 8 bases. This chain's CDR3 is CASSESGGEQFF. DNA of the CDR3: TGCGCCAGCAGCGAAAGCGGGGGTGAGCAGTTCTTC.